This record looks at one TCR beta chain sequence and its context. The clone's antigen remains unknown. The sample holds no much larger clone one base away, and base qualities are not on file. The data belong to a study of yellow fever vaccine responses in identical twins listed by TCRdb under 2018. Regarding the complete study: The study precisely tracked vaccine-responding T cell clones in identical twins.

Its CDR3 holds 15 amino acids, cysteine through valine. The CDR3 DNA has 45 bases and is translated from base 1. V loses 2 bases at its end and J loses 2 bases; junction bases beyond the gene matches: 4. CDR1 and CDR2 are drawn from the germline V gene: SGHVS, FNYEAQ. Libraries were prepared through RT-PCR. The sample was run on an Illumina HiSeq 2500. In-frame beta chains were kept once TCRdb had trimmed the public reads at Q25 with fastp and called clones with MiXCR. CDR3 protein sequences are deduplicated, and each keeps its most common genes and DNA. The sample table lists about 2,100 distinct CDR3 sequences, under 90% of them with a count of one. About 8.2% of the sample comes from the top ten. The paper's findings and limits, for the study overall: According to the authors, the vaccine-induced T cell response in identical twins seemed to be partly convergent and partly specific to each individual.

The sequence was obtained from a woman under 30 who received the yellow fever vaccine. Donor details come from another sample of the same person, matched by shared clones. Recombination linked TRBV7-6 to TRBJ2-7; 9 central bases correspond to TRBD2. Sequencing was performed on T cells from blood (PBMCs), unsorted or a sorted subset (not recorded which), taken before or after yellow fever vaccination (not recorded which). Here the CDR3 is given as CASSLSSGVAYEQYV. Read as DNA, the sequence is TGTGCCAGCAGCTTATCTAGCGGGGTCGCCTACGAGCAGTACGTC.